This T cell receptor (beta chain) was profiled in a study of Graves' ophthalmopathy and Graves' hyperthyroidism (dated by TCRdb to the late 2010s). Describing the broader study: Peripheral blood was collected before any treatment was given, at the time of initial diagnosis. Once sampling was done, hyperthyroidism patients were given methimazole at a starting dose of 30 mg daily, while ophthalmopathy patients were given high-dose intravenous methylprednisolone. An independent validation cohort was composed of around 19 hyperthyroidism patients and 17 patients who later progressed from hyperthyroidism to ophthalmopathy. The study used TCR beta repertoire signatures to distinguish Graves' ophthalmopathy from Graves' hyperthyroidism and to predict progression to ophthalmopathy. To explore V-J signatures that separate ophthalmopathy from hyperthyroidism, a discovery set of about 98 patients was enrolled, consisting of about 45 with ophthalmopathy and fewer than 60 with stable hyperthyroidism. In five or six hyperthyroidism patients, T-cell repertoires of thyroid tissue and blood were compared. In total, some 140 blood samples were TCR-sequenced: approximately 42 ophthalmopathy, under 80 hyperthyroidism and approximately 17 hyperthyroidism-to-ophthalmopathy patients.

This clonotype was detected many times. What this receptor recognizes is not known. Base qualities were left out, and no much larger clone turns up one base away. Paper-wide results and their limitations: No statistical method was used to predetermine the sample size, and group allocation was not hidden from the investigators. The 13-signature model separated ophthalmopathy from stable hyperthyroidism with approximately 88% sensitivity and less than 83% specificity in cross-validation, and 80%/75% in the test set. In validation, the model predicted ophthalmopathy progression with 70.59% sensitivity and roughly 72% specificity; about a dozen predicted patients were CT-confirmed with GO in a median of about 7.1 months. Most expanded thyroid clonotypes with frequency above 0.001 were also detected in blood, suggesting blood repertoires may reflect the thyroid immune response.

For repertoire sequencing, TCR beta CDR3 regions were amplified from RNA transcripts. HTBI primers and the Qiagen OneStep RT-PCR kit were used in a first-round RT-PCR, which was followed by a second-round multiplex PCR, size selection and purification. Libraries were sequenced paired-end with 100 bp reads on an Illumina HiSeq2000. On the study's bioinformatics: SOAPnuke was used for read processing, and reads with adapters, uncalled bases, a mean Phred below 15, or no exact constant-primer or identifier match were discarded. High-quality paired reads were merged with COPE v1.2.5. Each unique nucleotide sequence was treated as a clonotype, and MiTCR v1.1 was used to align the clonotypes to the IMGT TRB V, D and J references. The analysis was limited to V-J combinations with a frequency above 0.0001, which together covered about 99% of the repertoires. For each V-J combination, a TCR clonal expansion and chaos score was defined as the ratio of F50 clonal expansion to chaos observed in the TCRdist matrix. Welch's t-statistics and random forest were used to reduce features to more than ten V-J combinations, which were fed into a naive Bayes classifier. The Morisita-Horn index was used to measure how similar the thyroid and blood repertoires were. TCRdb itself trimmed the public reads at Q25 with fastp, ran MiXCR and retained productive beta chains. Every distinct CDR3 protein forms one entry, paired with its most common genes and DNA. V and J calls and clone size were set by TCRdb, not the authors. In this sample the table shows roughly 300,000 distinct CDR3 sequences, roughly 17% of which occur a single time. The biggest ten clones account for approximately 13% of the sample.

Ophthalmopathy patients had moderately to severely active disease, Clinical Activity Score of at least 3, NOSPECS grade of at least 4, and disease duration under 3 months. Patients with other autoimmune diseases, uncontrolled infections, pregnancy or lactation were excluded from the study. Clinical symptoms, serum thyroxine, TRAb, thyroid ultrasound and orbital computed tomography were used for diagnosis. PBMCs were isolated from 8 to 10 ml of fresh peripheral blood by Ficoll-Paque density gradient centrifugation. Total RNA was extracted using Trizol reagent, and RNA quality was checked on an Agilent 2100 Bioanalyzer. This clonotype originated in an adult man with Graves' ophthalmopathy. The sample was peripheral blood.

CDR3 loop: CASRGLAVTQETQYF. The DNA is TGTGCCAGCAGGGGACTAGCGGTGACTCAAGAGACCCAGTACTTC. Recombination linked TRBV6-5 to TRBJ2-5; 11 junctional bases match TRBD2. Reading the germline V gene gives CDR1 MNHEY and CDR2 SVGAGI. From the cysteine up to the phenylalanine, the CDR3 has a length of 15 residues. Just CDR3 DNA is preserved here, 45 bases in frame from base 1. V ends up 6 bases short and J 2 bases short, with an unmatched junction base count of 5.